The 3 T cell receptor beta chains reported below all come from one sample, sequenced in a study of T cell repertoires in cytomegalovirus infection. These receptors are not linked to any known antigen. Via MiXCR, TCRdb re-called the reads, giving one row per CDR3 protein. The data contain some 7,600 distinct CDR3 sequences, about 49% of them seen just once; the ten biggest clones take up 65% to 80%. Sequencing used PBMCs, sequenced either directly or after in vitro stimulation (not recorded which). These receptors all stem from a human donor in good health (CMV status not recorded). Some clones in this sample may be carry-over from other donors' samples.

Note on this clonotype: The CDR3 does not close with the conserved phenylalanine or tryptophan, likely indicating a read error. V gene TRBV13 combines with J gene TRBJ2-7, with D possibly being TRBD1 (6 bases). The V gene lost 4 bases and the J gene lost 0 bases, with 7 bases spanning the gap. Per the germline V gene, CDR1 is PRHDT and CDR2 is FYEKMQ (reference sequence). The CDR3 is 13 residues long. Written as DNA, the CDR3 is TGTGCCAGCAGCTGGGACAACTCCTACGAGCAGTACTTA. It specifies CASSWDNSYEQYL.

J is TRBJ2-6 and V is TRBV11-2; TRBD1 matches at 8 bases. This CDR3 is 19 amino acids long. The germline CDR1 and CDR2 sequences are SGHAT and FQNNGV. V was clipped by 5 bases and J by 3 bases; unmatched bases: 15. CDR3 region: CASSLIRRYRGYGANVLTF. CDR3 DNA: TGTGCCAGCAGCCTCATCCGCCGATACAGGGGGTATGGGGCCAACGTCCTGACTTTC.

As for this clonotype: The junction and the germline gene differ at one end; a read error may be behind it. The CDR3 DNA is TGCTCCAGCAGCTTGGGCTCGACAGCGGACAATGAGCAGGTCTTC. As protein: CSSSLGSTADNEQVF. The chain joins TRBV5-1 to TRBJ2-1, with D possibly being TRBD1 or TRBD2 (5 bases each). CDR1 is SGHRS, CDR2 YFSETQ, per germline. This CDR3 is 15 amino acids long.